Following are 9 T cell receptor beta chains from one sample sequenced in a study of shared clonotypes between healthy human individuals (dated by TCRdb to 2020 to 2022). Libraries were built with the immunoSEQ multiplex PCR assay. Entries here come from immuneACCESS through TCRdb and include only in-frame sequences with V and J called. Some clones fail to appear in such tables; in the studies checked, an unresolved V gene covers under half of the shortfall, and the cause of the remainder is unknown. This sample comprises about 510,000 clones, roughly 85% of them detected only once. Roughly an eighth of the sample is held by the ten biggest clonotypes. The sample taken for sequencing was PBMCs. Source of these receptors: a woman aged 40 to 50 in good health. Some clones in this sample may be carry-over from other donors' samples.

The rearrangement uses TRBV9 and TRBJ2-5; D is undetermined. The V gene lost 0 bases and the J gene lost 7 bases, with 16 bases spanning the gap. Per germline, CDR1 SGDLS and CDR2 YYNGEE. CDR3 length: 15 residues. The CDR3 loop reads CASSVEVHGPGTQYF. The CDR3, as DNA: TGTGCCAGCAGCGTAGAAGTTCATGGACCGGGGACCCAGTACTTC.

The V gene is TRBV5-1, the J gene TRBJ1-1, with 10 bases that match TRBD1. V dropped 4 bases and J dropped 4; count of bases not matched to a gene: 16. The germline V gene has CDR1 SGHRS and CDR2 YFSETQ. The CDR3 covers 18 residues. The CDR3 bases are TGCGCCAGCAGCCGCCCTCGGGACAGGGGAAATCTTGGCACTGAAGCTTTCTTT. It encodes CASSRPRDRGNLGTEAFF.

The chain recombines TRBV2 with TRBJ1-1, with 8 bases matching TRBD1. Germline CDR1 SNHLY, CDR2 FYNNEI. V trimming: 7 bases; J trimming: 7 bases; junction bases outside the gene matches: 11. The CDR3 loop spans 14 amino acids. CDR3: CASTRQGPNDEAFF. The CDR3 DNA is TGTGCCAGCACCCGACAGGGGCCGAACGATGAAGCTTTCTTT.

J is TRBJ1-1 and V is TRBV30; D not certain. V was pared by 0 bases and J by 2 bases, with 7 bases between. The germline V gene has CDR1 GTSNPN and CDR2 SVGIG (reference sequence). The CDR3 contains 13 residues. The CDR3 coding sequence is TGTGCCTGGAGTGTTATGGGAAACACTGAAGCTTTCTTT. Protein sequence: CAWSVMGNTEAFF.

This clone came up many times. The chain combines TRBV11-3 with TRBJ2-1; D is perhaps TRBD2 (6 bases). Trimming left V 5 bases short and J 1 base short, with 15 bases between. In germline, CDR1 is SGHNT, CDR2 YENEEA. This CDR3 has 16 amino acids. CDR3 bases: TGTGCCAGCAGCCCTCAGGGCGGGAAATCCTACAATGAGCAGTTCTTC. Residues: CASSPQGGKSYNEQFF. Variable domain in full (rest from reference TRBV11-3 and TRBJ2-1): EAGVVQSPRYKIIEKKQPVAFWCNPISGHNTLYWYLQNLGQGPELLIRYENEEAVDDSQLPKDRFSAERLKGVDSTLKIQPAELGDSAVYLCASSPQGGKSYNEQFFGPGTRLTVL.

With respect to this clone: This clone may be a read error of a much larger clone one base away. The rearrangement links TRBV6-6 to TRBJ1-1; no definite D call. The CDR3 has 13 residues. Per germline, CDR1 MNHNY and CDR2 SVGAGI (reference sequence). CDR3 region: CASSYSISTEASF. CDR3 nucleotide sequence: TGTGCCAGCAGTTACTCGATAAGCACTGAAGCTTCCTTT.

The V call is TRBV28, the J call TRBJ1-5; 9 bases agree with TRBD1. V trimming: 6 bases; J trimming: 7 bases; junction bases outside the gene matches: 7. Germline values: CDR1 MDHEN, CDR2 SYDVKM. CDR3 length equals 14 residues. The CDR3 reads CASRKQGAGQPQHF. The CDR3 bases are TGTGCCAGCAGGAAACAGGGGGCCGGACAGCCCCAGCATTTT. The variable domain in full, completed from reference TRBV28 and TRBJ1-5, reads DVKVTQSSRYLVKRTGEKVFLECVQDMDHENMFWYRQDPGLGLRLIYFSYDVKMKEKGDIPEGYSVSREKKERFSLILESASTNQTSMYLCASRKQGAGQPQHFGDGTRLSIL.

The rearrangement joins TRBV7-8 to TRBJ1-4; 8 nucleotides match TRBD1. This CDR3 has 16 residues. The V segment lost 7 bases and the J segment 0 bases; nucleotides outside the gene matches: 7. Germline values: CDR1 SGHVS, CDR2 FQNEAQ. The CDR3 DNA sequence: TGTGCCAGCAAGGAGGGACAGGTTGCAACTAATGAAAAACTGTTTTTT. Its translation is CASKEGQVATNEKLFF.

This clone occurred once. V gene TRBV7-9 combines with J gene TRBJ2-7; D not resolved. Germline CDR1 reads SEHNR; CDR2 reads FQNEAQ (reference sequence). This CDR3 is built from 13 residues. The germline V and J ends were trimmed by 1 base and 5 bases, with 9 bases remaining between them. In DNA form, the CDR3 reads TGTGCCAGCAGCTTAGGCGGTCAGGACGAGCAGTACTTC. Its translation: CASSLGGQDEQYF.